Shown below are 23 T cell receptor beta chains from a single sample sequenced in a study of molecular identifiers for immune sequencing clone quantification. TCRdb analysed the PCR reads with MiXCR anew, one entry per CDR3 protein. This table holds 60,000 to 70,000 distinct CDR3 sequences, around 19% found once. The sequencing sample was made of naive CD8+ T cells from blood, with Jurkat cell RNA spiked in. This sample's subset: FACS-sorted CD8+CD4-CCR7+CD45RA+ naive T cells. The origin of the receptors is a human donor in good health. Some libraries in this study had Jurkat cell RNA spiked in.

Many counts were recorded for this clonotype. The chain couples TRBV27 to TRBJ2-3; TRBD2 agrees at 11 bases. From germline, CDR1 is MNHEY and CDR2 SMNVEV (reference sequence). The CDR3 has 15 residues. Unmatched junction bases numbered 5, after V lost 3 bases and J lost 6 bases. The CDR3 here is CASSFISGGGDTQYF. CDR3 coding DNA: TGTGCCAGCAGTTTTATTAGCGGGGGGGGTGATACGCAGTATTTT.

At least ten counts were recorded for this clonotype. The rearrangement links TRBV29-1 to TRBJ1-3; D is possibly TRBD1 (6 bases). Germline CDR1 SQVTM, CDR2 ANQGSEA. There are 15 residues in the CDR3. Trimming pared 1 base from V and 2 bases from J, leaving 12 bases between. Here the CDR3 reads CSVEGPTGAGNTIYF. The CDR3, as DNA: TGCAGCGTTGAAGGACCGACAGGAGCTGGAAACACCATATATTTT. The full variable domain, its missing parts supplied by reference TRBV29-1 and TRBJ1-3, is SAVISQKPSRDICQRGTSLTIQCQVDSQVTMMFWYRQQPGQSLTLIATANQGSEATYESGFVIDKFPISRPNLTFSTLTVSNMSPEDSSIYLCSVEGPTGAGNTIYFGEGSWLTVV.

This clonotype was detected many times. The rearrangement joins TRBV7-2 to TRBJ2-7; possible D gene TRBD2, 5 bases. CDR1 is SGHTA and CDR2 is FQGNSA in the germline V gene. The V and J ends lost 1 base and 3 bases respectively, with 16 bases between them. This CDR3 is 16 amino acids long. CDR3 protein: CASSLGASSTIYEQYF. In nucleotides, the CDR3 is TGTGCCAGCAGCTTAGGTGCTAGCAGCACCATCTACGAGCAGTACTTC.

This clonotype has a count of ten or more. This chain connects TRBV6-5 to TRBJ2-7; 7 nucleotides match TRBD2. The CDR3 contains 17 residues. The germline gives CDR1 MNHEY, CDR2 SVGAGI. V trimming: 6 bases; J trimming: 2 bases; junction bases outside the gene matches: 16. CDR3 region: CASRNKGASGSTYEQYF. CDR3 in DNA: TGTGCCAGCAGGAATAAGGGAGCTAGCGGATCGACCTACGAGCAGTACTTC.

The chain carries TRBV12-3 or TRBV12-4 and TRBJ2-7, with D perhaps TRBD2 (6 bases). With 1 base removed from V and 7 bases from J, the gap between germline ends came to 11 bases. The CDR3 runs to 13 residues. Here the CDR3 reads CASSLVVGGEQYF. Here the CDR3 DNA reads TGTGCCAGCAGTTTAGTCGTGGGGGGAGAGCAGTACTTC.

The chain is built from TRBV4-1 and TRBJ2-4, with TRBD2 matching 7 bases. V trimming: 7 bases; J trimming: 4 bases; junction bases outside the gene matches: 16. The CDR3 is made up of 17 amino acids. Germline values: CDR1 MGHRA, CDR2 YSYEKL. DNA of the CDR3: TGCGCCAGCACCCTTCACCCCGTGGGGGGGGAAAAAAACATTCAGTACTTC. This codes for CASTLHPVGGEKNIQYF.

This clonotype has more than one count but fewer than ten. The junction departs from the called germline gene at one end, perhaps through a read error. The V call is TRBV7-7, the J call TRBJ2-5; maybe TRBD2 (5 bases). The CDR3 is made up of 13 amino acids. The germline V gene encodes CDR1 SSHAT and CDR2 FNYEAQ (reference sequence). Written as DNA, the CDR3 is TGTGCTAGCAGCCCTAGCCAGGTGGAGACCCAGTACTTC. Its protein product is CASSPSQVETQYF.

In its sample, this clonotype was seen many times. This sequence joins TRBV7-9 and TRBJ2-1, with 15 bases identical to TRBD2. V shed 7 bases and J 7 bases; nucleotides not matched to a gene: 8. The germline V gene has CDR1 SEHNR and CDR2 FQNEAQ (reference sequence). The CDR3 has 16 amino acids. The CDR3 coding sequence is TGTGCCAGCAAGTCGGGACTAGCGGGAGGAAGGAATGAGCAGTTCTTC. It codes for CASKSGLAGGRNEQFF.

In its sample, this clonotype was seen many times. This chain joins TRBV7-2 and TRBJ2-7; 7 positions match TRBD1. In germline, CDR1 is SGHTA, CDR2 FQGNSA. The CDR3 sequence is 14 residues long. With V trimmed by 2 bases and J by 3 bases, 4 bases remained unmatched. The CDR3 is CASSLLDRHYEQYF. The DNA for the CDR3 is TGTGCCAGCAGCTTACTGGACAGGCACTACGAGCAGTACTTC.

The chain uses TRBV5-1 and TRBJ2-3; either TRBD1 or TRBD2 may fit D (5 bases each). The length of the CDR3 is 15 residues. Germline V gene data show CDR1 as SGHRS and CDR2 as YFSETQ. Trimming took off 6 bases at V and 0 bases at J, with 14 bases between the two ends. CDR3 sequence: CASTNEGRSTDTQYF. For the CDR3, the DNA is TGCGCCAGCACCAACGAGGGGAGAAGCACAGATACGCAGTATTTT.

This clonotype showed up many times. The chain uses TRBV10-3 and TRBJ2-5, with 7 nucleotides matching TRBD2. Germline trimming cut 6 bases from V and 2 bases from J; bases unmatched to any gene: 15. The length of the CDR3 is 17 residues. CDR1 is ENHRY, CDR2 SYGVKD, per germline. The CDR3 protein is CAISREEGSGEQETQYF. The DNA for the CDR3 is TGTGCCATCAGCCGGGAGGAGGGGAGCGGGGAACAAGAGACCCAGTACTTC.

In regard to this clonotype: Without the conserved terminal phenylalanine or tryptophan, this CDR3 likely stems from a read error. This chain links TRBV19 with TRBJ2-7; 7 bases are shared with TRBD1. CDR1 and CDR2 (germline): LNHDA, SQIVND (reference sequence). The CDR3 sequence is 14 residues long. Losses at the gene ends were 6 bases for V and 0 bases for J; bases not matched to a gene: 5. The CDR3 loop reads CASSLTGTSYEQYL. The CDR3 DNA is TGTGCCAGTAGCCTGACAGGGACCTCCTACGAGCAGTACCTC.

The chain combines TRBV15 with TRBJ2-7; 8 bases map to TRBD2. V was clipped by 0 bases and J by 5 bases; unmatched bases: 6. The CDR3 sequence is 15 residues long. Germline V lookup: CDR1 LNHNV, CDR2 YYDKDF (reference sequence). CDR3 amino acids: CATSRDTREEHEQYF. CDR3 bases: TGTGCCACCAGCAGAGATACGCGGGAGGAGCACGAGCAGTACTTC.

This clonotype has only a few counts. CDR3 sequence: CASSYSTGTGGRSNQPQHF. The CDR3 DNA reads TGTGCCAGCAGTTACTCCACCGGGACAGGGGGACGTAGCAATCAGCCCCAGCATTTT. The chain recombines TRBV6-2 or TRBV6-3 with TRBJ1-5; 11 bases are shared with TRBD1. The CDR3 contains 19 residues. The V and J ends lost 0 bases and 0 bases, in that order; junction bases with no gene match: 7. CDR1 and CDR2 from the germline V gene are MNHEY and SVGEGT.

The chain employs TRBV5-6 and TRBJ1-5, with TRBD1 identical over 9 bases. The germline V gene has CDR1 SGHDT and CDR2 YYEEEE. This CDR3 comprises 16 residues. Trimming at V came to 1 base and at J to 4 bases, leaving 6 bases not matched to a gene. CDR3 coding DNA: TGTGCCAGCAGCTTGCCCGGGACAGGGAAAAATCAGCCCCAGCATTTT. Protein: CASSLPGTGKNQPQHF.

Regarding this clonotype: Likely a read error: the CDR3 ends without its conserved phenylalanine or tryptophan. As DNA, the CDR3 is TGTGCCAGTAGTATGGCAGGCGTCTCTAGCAATCAGCCCCAGCATCTT. Protein sequence: CASSMAGVSSNQPQHL. The chain couples TRBV19 to TRBJ1-5; no clear D. Germline V gene lookup returns CDR1 LNHDA and CDR2 SQIVND (reference sequence). CDR3 length: 16 residues. V was clipped by 3 bases and J by 0 bases, with 12 bases between them.

About this clonotype itself: This may arise from a read error, as a much more abundant clone is one base away. The chain recombines TRBV27 with TRBJ1-4; D is unresolved. Germline loops: CDR1 MNHEY, CDR2 SMNVEV (reference sequence). CDR3 length: 14 residues. For the CDR3, the DNA is TGTGCCAGCAGTTTAAGTCCCTTTAATGAAAAACTGTCTTTT. Translating gives CASSLSPFNEKLSF.

This clonotype was detected many times. This rearrangement joins TRBV7-6 to TRBJ2-5; TRBD2 matches at 9 bases. The CDR3 is made up of 17 amino acids. V lost 1 base, J lost 4 bases, and 10 bases stayed unmatched. Germline lookup yields CDR1 SGHVS and CDR2 FNYEAQ. Written as DNA, the CDR3 is TGTGCCAGCAGCTTAGGCGATAGCGGGAGAGATTCAGAGACCCAGTACTTC. Translated: CASSLGDSGRDSETQYF.

This clonotype came up a few times. This could be a read error, since a much larger clone is one nucleotide away. The chain uses TRBV19 and TRBJ2-3; possibly TRBD2 for D (6 bases). CDR1 is LNHDA, CDR2 SQIVND, per germline (reference sequence). This CDR3 is 14 amino acids long. The CDR3 sequence is CASRIGGGTGTQYF. The DNA of the CDR3 is TGTGCCAGTAGAATCGGGGGAGGCACAGGTACGCAGTATTTT.

At least ten counts were recorded for this clonotype. The rearrangement uses TRBV5-4 and TRBJ1-4; D is possibly TRBD1 (6 bases). Germline values: CDR1 SGHNT, CDR2 YYREEE (reference sequence). The CDR3 is 15 amino acids. The V end lost 1 base, the J end lost 7 bases, and 14 bases lay between the germline ends. This chain's CDR3 is CASSLSPGEGEKLFF. The CDR3 nucleotides read TGTGCCAGCAGCTTGTCGCCAGGGGAAGGTGAAAAACTGTTTTTT.

About this clonotype: A much bigger clone sits one base away, suggesting this may be a read error. The chain combines TRBV12-3 or TRBV12-4 with TRBJ2-3, with D possibly being TRBD1 or TRBD2 (5 bases each). Trimming shortened V by 4 bases and J by 4 bases, and 15 bases separated the two germline ends. The CDR3 is 15 amino acids. In DNA form, the CDR3 reads TGTGCCAGCAGTTCCTACCAGGGTAGCGCAGATACGCAGTATTTT. It codes for CASSSYQGSADTQYF.

Comment on this clonotype: This sequence may be a read error, since a much larger clone differs from it by one base. The chain links TRBV6-5 to TRBJ1-5; a possible D gene is TRBD1 (5 bases). V lost 4 bases and J 7 bases, leaving 14 bases between the germline ends. From germline, CDR1 is MNHEY and CDR2 SVGAGI. The CDR3 has 14 amino acids. The CDR3 DNA reads TGTGCCAGCAGTTCAGGACGGGGGGTCCAGCCCCAGCATTTT. This sequence encodes CASSSGRGVQPQHF.

V usage is TRBV10-3 and J usage is TRBJ2-2, with a weak D call TRBD2 (5 bases). The CDR3 contains 14 residues. Trimming took off 1 base at V and 4 bases at J, with 7 bases between the two ends. CDR1 and CDR2 from the germline V gene are ENHRY and SYGVKD. For the CDR3, the DNA is TGTGCCATCAGTGAGTTTGAGGGCACCGGGGAGCTGTTTTTT. This sequence encodes CAISEFEGTGELFF.